These 31 T cell receptor beta chains originate from one sample sequenced in a study of T cell changes during pregnancy in multiple sclerosis. Generated by immunoSEQ multiplex PCR, the TCRdb table keeps only in-frame clones and is missing some. The profile shows around 100,000 clones, approximately 90% of them singletons. The sequencing used peripheral blood, collected in the third trimester of pregnancy. The receptors were sampled from a female donor with multiple sclerosis, enrolled in a pregnancy study.

The chain recombines TRBV23-1 with TRBJ1-3, with D possibly TRBD1 on 5 matching bases. TRBV23-1 is treated as an ORF (open reading frame) with a function not yet certain. This CDR3 region has 17 residues. Trimming removed 0 bases at V and 3 bases at J, with 15 bases between. This chain's CDR3 is CASSQSSGAQDGNTIYF. The CDR3 DNA is TGCGCCAGCAGTCAATCGAGCGGGGCGCAGGATGGAAACACCATATATTTT.

V usage is TRBV27 and J usage is TRBJ2-5, with TRBD2 matching over 12 bases. Germline CDR1 reads MNHEY; CDR2 reads SMNVEV (reference sequence). Germline trimming cut 5 bases from V and 2 bases from J; bases unmatched to any gene: 6. The CDR3 has 16 residues. In DNA form, the CDR3 reads TGTGCCAGCAGTCCCTATGGACTAGCGGGACAAGAGACCCAGTACTTC. This codes for CASSPYGLAGQETQYF.

This clone occurred once. The rearrangement joins TRBV7-9 to TRBJ2-5; maybe TRBD1 (6 bases). The CDR3 is made up of 14 amino acids. CDR1 and CDR2 from the germline V gene are SEHNR and FQNEAQ (reference sequence). V shed 7 bases and J shed 3 bases, with 15 bases lying between them. The CDR3 reads CASTQNTGKETQYF. CDR3 nucleotide sequence: TGTGCCAGCACCCAGAATACAGGGAAAGAGACCCAGTACTTC.

The chain couples TRBV7-2 to TRBJ2-3; 9 bases match TRBD2. The CDR3 consists of 15 residues. V was pared by 5 bases and J by 1 base, with 4 bases of the junction left unmatched. Germline CDR1 and CDR2: SGHTA and FQGNSA. The CDR3 is CASSLTSGRTDTQYF. CDR3 sequence (DNA): TGTGCCAGCAGCCTGACTAGCGGACGCACAGATACGCAGTATTTT.

The chain employs TRBV29-1 and TRBJ1-1; TRBD1 is a possible D gene (6 bases). Germline assignment: CDR1 SQVTM and CDR2 ANQGSEA. Trimming left V 5 bases short and J 0 bases short, with 13 bases between. CDR3 length: 14 residues. CDR3 nucleotide sequence: TGCAGCGTTTTCCCGACAGGTATGAACACTGAAGCTTTCTTT. Translating gives CSVFPTGMNTEAFF.

V usage is TRBV6-1 and J usage is TRBJ1-1; a possible D gene is TRBD1 (5 bases). Germline V gene sequence: CDR1 MNHNS, CDR2 SASEGT. Between the trimmed V and J ends, which lost 1 base and 14 bases, there was a span of 17 bases. CDR3 size: 13 residues. CDR3 sequence reads: CASSEVSRAYNFF. CDR3 coding DNA: TGTGCCAGCAGTGAAGTCAGCAGGGCCTACAACTTCTTT.

The chain combines TRBV7-3 with TRBJ1-1, with TRBD1 matching 12 bases. Looked up from germline, CDR1 is SGHTA and CDR2 is FQGTGA. The CDR3 runs 20 residues. V gave up 1 base and J gave up 4 bases; unmatched junction bases: 16. In nucleotides, the CDR3 is TGTGCCAGCAGCTTAATGCCCCCCGGGACAGGGGGCCGCAAGGGCACTGAAGCTTTCTTT. Translation gives CASSLMPPGTGGRKGTEAFF. Together with reference TRBV7-3 and TRBJ1-1, the CDR3 gives the full variable domain: GAGVSQTPSNKVTEKGKYVELRCDPISGHTALYWYRQSLGQGPEFLIYFQGTGAADDSGLPNDRFFAVRPEGSVSTLKIQRTERGDSAVYLCASSLMPPGTGGRKGTEAFFGQGTRLTVV.

The chain joins TRBV5-1 to TRBJ2-2, with 9 bases aligning to TRBD1. Germline loops: CDR1 SGHRS, CDR2 YFSETQ. The CDR3 is made up of 17 amino acids. J lost 11 bases, V lost 3 bases, and 17 bases had no gene match. The CDR3 loop reads CASSSSPPGQGFVELFF. The DNA for the CDR3 is TGCGCCAGCAGCTCGTCACCTCCGGGACAGGGCTTTGTAGAGCTGTTTTTT.

The chain has TRBV28 and TRBJ2-1; D is ambiguous. From germline, CDR1 is MDHEN and CDR2 SYDVKM. V lost 6 bases to trimming and J lost 5 bases, with 11 bases between them. The CDR3 is 13 amino acids. In DNA form, the CDR3 reads TGTGCCAGCAGCATGATCCTAAACAATGAGCAGTTCTTC. Protein: CASSMILNNEQFF.

The rearrangement links TRBV18 to TRBJ1-1; the match to TRBD1 covers 9 bases. V lost 3 bases and J lost 2; bases outside the gene matches: 7. Germline V CDR1 and CDR2: KGHSH, LQKENI. CDR3 length: 16 amino acids. CDR3 nucleotide sequence: TGTGCCAGCTCACCCCGACAGGGACAGGGCAACACTGAAGCTTTCTTT. This sequence encodes CASSPRQGQGNTEAFF. The full variable domain, completed using reference TRBV18 and TRBJ1-1, is NAGVMQNPRHLVRRRGQEARLRCSPMKGHSHVYWYRQLPEEGLKFMVYLQKENIIDESGMPKERFSAEFPKEGPSILRIQQVVRGDSAAYFCASSPRQGQGNTEAFFGQGTRLTVV.

The chain recombines TRBV5-4 with TRBJ2-1; TRBD2 matches 7 bases. The germline CDR1 and CDR2 sequences are SGHNT and YYREEE (reference sequence). The CDR3 totals 15 residues. J was trimmed by 6 bases and V by 4 bases; bases with no gene match: 10. CDR3 coding DNA: TGTGCCAGCAGCCCGGCTAGCGGCCAACTCAATGAGCAGTTCTTC. It specifies CASSPASGQLNEQFF.

The rearrangement uses TRBV18 and TRBJ2-3; 8 bases fit TRBD2. The V gene's germline CDR1 is KGHSH and CDR2 LQKENI. This CDR3 is 14 amino acids long. The junction had 5 bases not matched to a gene; V was cut back by 4 bases and J by 5 bases. In DNA form, the CDR3 reads TGTGCCAGCTCACAGGGACTAGATCAAGATACGCAGTATTTT. Residues: CASSQGLDQDTQYF.

The gene calls are TRBV11-2 and TRBJ2-1; 12 nucleotides line up with TRBD2. In germline, CDR1 is SGHAT, CDR2 FQNNGV. V lost 5 bases and J lost 4; bases outside the gene matches: 9. The CDR3 contains 17 residues. The CDR3: CASSNRTSGVIYNEQFF. The CDR3 DNA reads as TGTGCCAGCAGCAATCGGACTAGCGGGGTTATTTACAATGAGCAGTTCTTC.

This chain uses TRBV7-9 with TRBJ2-3; TRBD2 agrees at 7 bases. This CDR3 region has 18 residues. After removal of 1 base from V and 2 bases from J, the junction contained 12 bases not matched to a gene. Per the germline V gene, CDR1 is SEHNR and CDR2 is FQNEAQ (reference sequence). CDR3: CASSLVLLRGKATDTQYF. CDR3 in DNA: TGTGCCAGCAGCTTAGTCCTTTTGCGGGGGAAGGCCACAGATACGCAGTATTTT.

This clone is a singleton in its sample. J is TRBJ2-1 and V is TRBV9, with 8 bases fitting TRBD2. There are 15 residues in the CDR3. The J segment lost 4 bases and the V segment lost 4 bases, leaving 7 bases of the junction unmatched. In germline, CDR1 is SGDLS, CDR2 YYNGEE. In DNA, the CDR3 is TGTGCCAGCAGCCCAAGCAGCGGGGGTTACAATGAGCAGTTCTTC. Protein sequence: CASSPSSGGYNEQFF. Full variable domain (outside the CDR3, taken from reference TRBV9 and TRBJ2-1): DSGVTQTPKHLITATGQRVTLRCSPRSGDLSVYWYQQSLDQGLQFLIQYYNGEERAKGNILERFSAQQFPDLHSELNLSSLELGDSALYFCASSPSSGGYNEQFFGPGTRLTVL.

The rearrangement links TRBV5-4 to TRBJ2-2; possible D gene TRBD1, 6 bases. The CDR3 covers 16 residues. Germline V gives CDR1 SGHNT, CDR2 YYREEE (reference sequence). The ends were cut back, 0 bases at V and 3 bases at J, with 12 bases in the middle. The CDR3 sequence is CASSLGQEFHTGELFF. In nucleotides, the CDR3 is TGTGCCAGCAGCTTGGGACAGGAATTTCACACCGGGGAGCTGTTTTTT.

V and J are TRBV9 and TRBJ1-2; 7 nucleotides line up with TRBD1. V was pared by 5 bases and J by 7 bases, with 11 bases of the junction left unmatched. The germline CDR1 and CDR2 sequences are SGDLS and YYNGEE. This CDR3 is built from 14 residues. This CDR3 is CASSGNRQGSGYTF. The CDR3 nucleotides are TGTGCCAGCAGTGGTAATCGACAGGGATCTGGCTACACCTTC. Full variable domain (outside the CDR3, taken from reference TRBV9 and TRBJ1-2): DSGVTQTPKHLITATGQRVTLRCSPRSGDLSVYWYQQSLDQGLQFLIQYYNGEERAKGNILERFSAQQFPDLHSELNLSSLELGDSALYFCASSGNRQGSGYTFGSGTRLTVV.

The V and J genes are TRBV6-1 and TRBJ1-3; 7 bases agree with TRBD1. V lost 6 bases, J lost 3 bases, and 8 bases stayed unmatched. The CDR3 sequence is 15 residues long. CDR1 is MNHNS and CDR2 is SASEGT in the germline V gene. CDR3 DNA sequence: TGTGCCAGCAGAGCCAATGACAGGGTTGGAAACACCATATATTTT. It translates to CASRANDRVGNTIYF.

J is TRBJ2-5 and V is TRBV5-4; 7 bases are shared with TRBD1. This CDR3 has 15 residues. V gave up 2 bases and J gave up 1 base; unmatched junction bases: 5. Germline lookup yields CDR1 SGHNT and CDR2 YYREEE (reference sequence). The CDR3 protein is CASSFGQVVQETQYF. CDR3 nucleotide sequence: TGTGCCAGCAGCTTTGGACAGGTGGTCCAAGAGACCCAGTACTTC.

This sequence joins TRBV5-1 and TRBJ2-3, with 10 bases that match TRBD2. Trimming cost V 0 bases and J 1 base; bases outside gene matches: 2. The CDR3 runs to 16 residues. Germline V gene lookup returns CDR1 SGHRS and CDR2 YFSETQ. For the CDR3, the DNA is TGCGCCAGCAGCTTGGTGCTAGCGGGAGGCACAGATACGCAGTATTTT. Protein sequence: CASSLVLAGGTDTQYF. Drawing the rest from reference TRBV5-1 and TRBJ2-3, the complete variable domain is KAGVTQTPRYLIKTRGQQVTLSCSPISGHRSVSWYQQTPGQGLQFLFEYFSETQRNKGNFPGRFSGRQFSNSRSEMNVSTLELGDSALYLCASSLVLAGGTDTQYFGPGTRLTVL.

This chain joins TRBV6-5 and TRBJ1-2, with TRBD1 identical over 8 bases. The V and J ends lost 0 bases and 5 bases, in that order; junction bases with no gene match: 8. Germline CDR1 MNHEY, CDR2 SVGAGI. The CDR3 length is 16 residues. The CDR3 sequence is CASSYSNRGQGYGYTF. The CDR3 DNA sequence: TGTGCCAGCAGTTACTCGAATCGTGGACAGGGTTATGGCTACACCTTC.

The chain combines TRBV7-2 with TRBJ2-3; 8 nucleotides agree with TRBD2. Germline V gene data show CDR1 as SGHTA and CDR2 as FQGNSA. Trimming cost V 5 bases and J 3 bases; bases outside gene matches: 10. The CDR3 runs 16 residues. CDR3 loop: CASSPGGPFKTDTQYF. In nucleotides, the CDR3 is TGTGCCAGCAGCCCGGGGGGGCCATTCAAAACAGATACGCAGTATTTT.

The chain carries TRBV30 and TRBJ1-6, with D possibly TRBD1 on 6 matching bases. CDR3 size: 14 residues. Looked up from germline, CDR1 is GTSNPN and CDR2 is SVGIG (reference sequence). The V gene lost 3 bases and the J gene lost 10 bases, with 16 bases spanning the gap. The DNA of the CDR3 is TGTGCCTGGAGGACAAGACACAGGGACTCACCCCTCCACTTT. Protein product: CAWRTRHRDSPLHF.

The rearrangement joins TRBV7-6 to TRBJ1-2; TRBD1 aligns across 9 bases. Per the germline V gene, CDR1 is SGHVS and CDR2 is FNYEAQ. The CDR3 has 15 residues. Trimming removed 0 bases from V and 2 bases from J; junction bases left unmatched: 1. In nucleotides, the CDR3 is TGTGCCAGCAGCTTAGCACAGGGGGCCAACTATGGCTACACCTTC. It translates to CASSLAQGANYGYTF.

The CDR3 region has the DNA TGTGCCAGCAGCCAAGAGCTCAGGGCAGGGTCGGCTGAGAGCTCCTACGAGCAGTACTTC. Translation: CASSQELRAGSAESSYEQYF. This chain links TRBV4-2 with TRBJ2-7, with TRBD1 as a possible D gene (5 bases). The germline V gene has CDR1 LGHNA and CDR2 YNFKEQ. Trimming pared 0 bases from V and 0 bases from J, leaving 24 bases between. This CDR3 has 20 residues.

V is TRBV6-5 and J is TRBJ1-5; maybe TRBD1 (6 bases). Germline V gene lookup returns CDR1 MNHEY and CDR2 SVGAGI. V was trimmed by 3 bases and J by 7 bases, leaving 13 bases between them. The CDR3 is made up of 14 amino acids. The CDR3 region is CASSYIQGRQPQHF. The CDR3 nucleotides read TGTGCCAGCAGTTATATACAGGGTAGACAGCCCCAGCATTTT.

The V and J genes are TRBV15 and TRBJ2-7, with TRBD2 as a possible D gene (6 bases). Germline-derived CDR1 and CDR2 are LNHNV and YYDKDF (reference sequence). Trimming shortened V by 1 base and J by 3 bases, and 16 bases separated the two germline ends. This CDR3 has 16 amino acids. CDR3 in DNA: TGTGCCACCAGCAGAGGATGGGGGGAGTCAGTCTACGAGCAGTACTTC. Translation gives CATSRGWGESVYEQYF.

This clone is a singleton in its sample. The chain carries TRBV28 and TRBJ1-1, with 12 nucleotides matching TRBD1. V lost 5 bases to trimming and J lost 4 bases; unmatched junction nucleotides: 8. Germline CDR1 reads MDHEN; CDR2 reads SYDVKM. This CDR3 spans 16 amino acids. The CDR3, as DNA: TGTGCCAGCAGTATCCCGGGGACAGGGGGCTTCACTGAAGCTTTCTTT. It codes for CASSIPGTGGFTEAFF.

The CDR3: CASSMEAPPNYGYTF. In DNA, the CDR3 is TGTGCCAGTAGTATGGAGGCACCTCCTAACTATGGCTACACCTTC. The chain has TRBV19 and TRBJ1-2, with D unclear. Deletions cut 3 bases from V and 0 bases from J, with 11 bases between. The CDR3 has 15 amino acids. CDR1 and CDR2 (germline): LNHDA, SQIVND (reference sequence).

This clone was counted a single time. This chain uses TRBV9 with TRBJ2-2, with D perhaps TRBD1 (9 bases). Germline V gives CDR1 SGDLS, CDR2 YYNGEE. With 3 bases removed from V and 4 bases from J, the gap between germline ends came to 16 bases. The CDR3 contains 16 residues. CDR3 region: CASSASGGQGTGELFF. The CDR3 DNA follows: TGTGCCAGCAGCGCGAGCGGGGGACAGGGCACCGGGGAGCTGTTTTTT.

The CDR3 region has the DNA TGTGCCAGCAGGGAAAATACAGACACTGAAGCTTTCTTT. This gives the protein CASRENTDTEAFF. This sequence joins TRBV6-1 and TRBJ1-1; the D is unclear. CDR3 length: 13 amino acids. Trimming shortened V by 6 bases and J by 3 bases, and 11 bases separated the two germline ends. The germline gives CDR1 MNHNS, CDR2 SASEGT.